These T cell receptor beta chains were read from a single sample in a study of shared clonotypes between healthy human individuals. Sequencing used immunoSEQ multiplex PCR; TCRdb keeps in-frame clones, though not all of them. The sample comprises 950,000 to 1,300,000 clones, roughly 80% of which are singletons, and about 1.5% rests with the top ten. Material: memory CD4+ T cells sorted from blood. The receptors here all came from a man younger than 35 in good health. The CDR3 runs from the conserved cysteine through the conserved F or W. The D gene is left open where the match is weak. A row's size may be missing; if present it is once, few, many or a size class.

>TRBJ2-7|TRBV28|once|TRBD1
CASRSPGGWNEQYF
TGTGCCAGCAGGTCCCCAGGGGGCTGGAACGAGCAGTACTTC
>TRBJ1-2|TRBV18|-|TRBD1
CASSRDSDGYTF
TGTGCCAGCTCCCGGGACAGCGATGGCTACACCTTC
>TRBJ2-1|TRBV7-9|-|-
CASSLVIQDEQFF
TGTGCCAGCAGCTTAGTGATACAGGATGAGCAGTTCTTC
>TRBJ1-4|TRBV5-6|once|-
CASSLSGPANEKLFF
TGTGCCAGCAGCTTGTCGGGCCCTGCCAATGAAAAACTGTTTTTT
>TRBJ1-5|TRBV30|-|-
CAWGHSRESQPQHF
TGTGCCTGGGGCCACTCCCGGGAGAGTCAGCCCCAGCATTTT
>TRBJ2-7|TRBV5-6|-|TRBD1
CASSLNRGTGFHYEQYF
TGTGCCAGCAGCCTGAATAGGGGGACAGGGTTTCATTACGAGCAGTACTTC
>TRBJ1-1|TRBV23-1|-|-
CASSQDAGWTEAFF
TGCGCCAGCAGCCAAGATGCAGGGTGGACTGAAGCTTTCTTT
>TRBJ2-2|TRBV6-5|-|-
CASKESLLRTGELFF
TGTGCCAGCAAGGAAAGCCTACTCAGGACCGGGGAGCTGTTTTTT
>TRBJ1-5|TRBV28|-|-
CATARLGGQPQHF
TGTGCCACCGCCAGGTTGGGGGGCCAGCCCCAGCATTTT
>TRBJ2-7|TRBV6-5|-|-
CASGDYEQYF
TGTGCCTCAGGGGACTACGAGCAGTACTTC
>TRBJ1-2|TRBV6-1|-|-
CASSADRGYTF
TGTGCCAGCAGTGCTGACAGGGGCTACACCTTC
>TRBJ1-2|TRBV29-1|-|-
CSVRVGRDYGYTF
TGCAGCGTCCGCGTGGGAAGGGACTATGGCTACACCTTC
>TRBJ1-4|TRBV7-9|-|-
CASTRTNEKLFF
TGTGCCAGCACCCGCACTAATGAAAAACTGTTTTTT
>TRBJ2-7|TRBV7-2|-|TRBD2
CASSKVSGGYEQYF
TGTGCCAGCAGCAAAGTTTCGGGGGGCTACGAGCAGTACTTC
>TRBJ1-4|TRBV6-1|-|-
CASSERVDVGRPGKLFF
TGTGCCAGCAGTGAAAGGGTGGACGTGGGGCGACCAGGAAAACTGTTTTTT
>TRBJ2-1|TRBV10-3|-|TRBD2
CAIREREFSEQFF
TGTGCCATCAGAGAGCGGGAGTTCAGTGAGCAGTTCTTC
>TRBJ2-7|TRBV5-4|-|TRBD2
CASSSGTSGRAFRSYEQYF
TGTGCCAGCAGCTCCGGGACTAGCGGGAGGGCGTTTAGATCCTACGAGCAGTACTTC
>TRBJ2-7|TRBV27|-|TRBD1
CASSLKGQGYEQYF
TGTGCCAGCAGTTTAAAGGGACAGGGCTACGAGCAGTACTTC
>TRBJ2-5|TRBV5-6|-|-
CASSLELGMDQETQYF
TGTGCCAGCAGCCTCGAACTGGGGATGGACCAAGAGACCCAGTACTTC
>TRBJ2-6|TRBV5-4|many|TRBD1
CASSADRVSGANVLTF
TGTGCCAGCAGCGCGGACAGGGTTTCTGGGGCCAACGTCCTGACTTTC
>TRBJ2-7|TRBV27|-|TRBD1
CASSRTGFGEQYF
TGTGCCAGCAGTCGGACAGGCTTCGGCGAGCAGTACTTC
>TRBJ2-3|TRBV5-1|-|-
CASSLGGVVADTQYF
TGCGCCAGCAGCTTGGGCGGAGTAGTTGCAGATACGCAGTATTTT
>TRBJ1-4|TRBV19|few|-
CASHGWGTNEKLFF
TGTGCCAGCCACGGCTGGGGAACTAATGAAAAACTGTTTTTT
>TRBJ2-7|TRBV21-1|-|-
CASSNVWTGASYEQYF
TGTGCCAGCAGCAACGTTTGGACAGGGGCTTCCTACGAGCAGTACTTC
>TRBJ2-3|TRBV25-1|-|-
CASEGNADTQYF
TGTGCCAGCGAGGGTAACGCAGATACGCAGTATTTT